This T cell receptor (beta chain) was recorded in a study of CD8 T cells in ankylosing spondylitis. Study-wide points: A TCR beta motif of about 8 highly homologous variants seemed to mark ankylosing spondylitis blood. Clones linked to disease were reported to show significant enrichment in matched ankylosing spondylitis synovial fluid.

To note about this clonotype: Its antigen is still unknown.

Construction of TCR beta libraries was performed using quantitative 5'-RACE with molecular barcodes. TCRdb itself ran the 5' RACE reads through MiXCR, one entry per CDR3 protein. The repertoire holds 30,000 to 40,000 distinct CDR3 sequences, 10% to 13% seen once, with more than 15% in the top ten. Sequencing used blood, either unsorted or a sorted T cell fraction (not recorded which). The clonotype comes from a male donor with ankylosing spondylitis or in good health (not recorded which).

The CDR3 spells CASSPLQETQYF. CDR3 DNA: TGTGCCAGCTCACCACTCCAAGAGACCCAGTACTTC. The V call is TRBV18, the J call TRBJ2-5; D remains ambiguous. The germline CDR1 and CDR2 sequences are KGHSH and LQKENI. Trimming left V 1 base short and J 1 base short, with 1 base between. The CDR3 spans 12 residues. The entire variable domain, with the rest obtained from reference TRBV18 and TRBJ2-5, is as follows: NAGVMQNPRHLVRRRGQEARLRCSPMKGHSHVYWYRQLPEEGLKFMVYLQKENIIDESGMPKERFSAEFPKEGPSILRIQQVVRGDSAAYFCASSPLQETQYFGPGTRLLVL.